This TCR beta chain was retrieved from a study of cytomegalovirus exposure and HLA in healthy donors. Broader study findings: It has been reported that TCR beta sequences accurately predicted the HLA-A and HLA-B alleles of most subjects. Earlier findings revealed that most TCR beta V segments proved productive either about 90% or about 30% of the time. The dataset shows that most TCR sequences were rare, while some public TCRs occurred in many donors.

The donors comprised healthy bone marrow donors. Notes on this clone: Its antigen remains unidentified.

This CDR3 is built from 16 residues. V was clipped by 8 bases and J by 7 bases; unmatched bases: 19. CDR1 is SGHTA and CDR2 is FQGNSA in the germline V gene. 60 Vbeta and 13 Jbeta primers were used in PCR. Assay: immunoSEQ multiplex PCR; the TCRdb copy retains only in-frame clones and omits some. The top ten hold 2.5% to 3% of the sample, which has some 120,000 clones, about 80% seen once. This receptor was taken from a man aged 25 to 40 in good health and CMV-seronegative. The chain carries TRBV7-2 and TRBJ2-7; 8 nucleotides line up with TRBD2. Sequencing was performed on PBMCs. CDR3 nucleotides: TGTGCCAGCTCCCGACTGGGGACTAGTCCTAAGGGGGAGCAGTACTTC. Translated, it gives CASSRLGTSPKGEQYF. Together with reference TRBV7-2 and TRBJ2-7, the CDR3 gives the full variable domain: GAGVSQSPSNKVTEKGKDVELRCDPISGHTALYWYRQSLGQGLEFLIYFQGNSAPDKSGLPSDRFSAERTGGSVSTLTIQRTQQEDSAVYLCASSRLGTSPKGEQYFGPGTRLTVT.